The T cell receptor (beta chain) described here comes from a study of a mutant IDH1 vaccine in newly diagnosed glioma. Study context: Onset of vaccination occurred 4-6 weeks following radiotherapy alone, or with temozolomide cycles. Previous care, which was radiotherapy, temozolomide, or both, most often involved both. The timing of visit V12 was week 35, and that of visit V13 was week 47.

The CDR3 contains 17 residues. V lost 1 base, J lost 0 bases, and 10 bases lay in between. The germline V gene encodes CDR1 MGHDK and CDR2 SYGVNS. This clone was seen a single time. The antigen remains undetermined. Assay: immunoSEQ multiplex PCR; the TCRdb copy retains only in-frame clones and omits some. The sample gives about 45,000 clones, 92% of which show up once; less than 2.5% is in the top ten. As to time point: week 35, safety follow-up. Doses consisted of 300 ug of mutant IDH1 20-mer peptide each, paired with topical imiquimod. Material: PBMCs, obtained from a glioma patient whose treatment included an IDH1 peptide vaccine. The source is a middle-aged man with glioma. The chain joins TRBV25-1 to TRBJ1-6; TRBD1 might be the D (5 bases). CDR3 amino acids: CASSEWGGVSYNSPLHF. In DNA, the CDR3 is TGTGCCAGCAGTGAATGGGGAGGGGTCTCCTATAATTCACCCCTCCACTTT.